These T cell receptor beta chains were read from a single sample in a study of T-cell reconstitution after alpha-beta-depleted transplantation in children. TCRdb re-analysed the PCR reads in MiXCR, keeping a single row per CDR3 protein. Of about 230,000 distinct CDR3 sequences in the sample, over 9.5% are singletons; the top ten hold 5.1%. The source was PBMCs from the stem cell graft donor, collected from the stem cell graft. The receptor source for this set is a human donor who donated a stem cell graft to a child with SCID. Both conserved end residues are trimmed from each CDR3. D genes are given only for firm matches.

V: TRBV7-2; D: .; CDR3: ASSPGAKPSQETQY
V: TRBV27; D: .; CDR3: ASSFRRETYNEQF
V: TRBV27; D: TRBD1; CDR3: ASSHRDRGNQPQH
V: TRBV12-3/TRBV12-4; D: .; CDR3: ASMGVAQPQH
V: TRBV12-3/TRBV12-4; D: .; CDR3: ATQESGANVLT
V: TRBV28; D: .; CDR3: ASSLLGGAWGNEQF
V: TRBV20-1; D: TRBD1; CDR3: SAPRGRTEAF
V: TRBV12-3/TRBV12-4; D: TRBD1; CDR3: ASIGQGLGNEQF
V: TRBV4-1; D: TRBD1; CDR3: ASSQEGTGPFGTEAF
V: TRBV20-1; D: TRBD2; CDR3: SATKGAGADTQY
V: TRBV12-3/TRBV12-4; D: TRBD1; CDR3: ASSSRTGDQPQH
V: TRBV12-3/TRBV12-4; D: TRBD1; CDR3: ASSPQGAGYGYT
V: TRBV5-1; D: TRBD2; CDR3: ASSSQAGDTGELF
V: TRBV20-1; D: .; CDR3: SAEGGGNTDTQY
V: TRBV4-2; D: TRBD2; CDR3: ASSQEPRSWGGPNEQY
V: TRBV20-1; D: .; CDR3: SARGAGHGEKLF
V: TRBV20-1; D: TRBD1; CDR3: SARDDRVHGYT
V: TRBV20-1; D: .; CDR3: SARAGTPDYEQY
V: TRBV20-1; D: TRBD1; CDR3: SARDYRGEQY
V: TRBV6-1; D: TRBD2; CDR3: ASSLPAGVGTDTQY
V: TRBV7-9; D: .; CDR3: ASSLASGSGEQY
V: TRBV30; D: TRBD1; CDR3: AWSWDSPYEQY
V: TRBV4-1; D: .; CDR3: ASSHPVRDLTDTQY
V: TRBV7-2; D: TRBD1; CDR3: ASSVNRDSHYGYT
V: TRBV5-5; D: .; CDR3: ASSLAGIDAQY
V: TRBV5-5; D: .; CDR3: ASSLIRGNEKLF
V: TRBV5-1; D: TRBD2; CDR3: ASSLAGLAGELDTQY
V: TRBV6-5; D: .; CDR3: ASTWGHGRNTEAF
V: TRBV10-2; D: .; CDR3: ASSPLWGSTDTQY
V: TRBV7-2; D: .; CDR3: ASSEQVIAIQY
V: TRBV6-1; D: TRBD1; CDR3: ASSDRGSTEAF